The 12 T cell receptor beta chains listed next were all sequenced from one sample in a study of cytomegalovirus exposure and HLA in healthy donors. Primers: 60 Vbeta forward and 13 Jbeta reverse. Profiling relied on immunoSEQ multiplex PCR, and the TCRdb table lists in-frame clones only, not all of them. Of 100,000 to 150,000 clones listed, approximately 79% are singletons. The sample comprised PBMCs. These receptors all stem from a man younger than 40 in good health and CMV-seronegative.

This clone was picked up one time. This chain connects TRBV30 to TRBJ2-7; 8 bases agree with TRBD1. The V gene's germline CDR1 is GTSNPN and CDR2 SVGIG (reference sequence). The CDR3 extends over 11 amino acids. V shed 2 bases, J shed 9 bases, and the junction held 3 bases outside the gene matches. In DNA, the CDR3 is TGTGCCTGGAGTAAAGACAGGGGGCAGTACTTC. This codes for CAWSKDRGQYF.

The V gene is TRBV5-1, the J gene TRBJ1-6; TRBD1 matches 8 bases. Losses at the gene ends were 5 bases for V and 12 bases for J; bases not matched to a gene: 7. This CDR3 has 13 amino acids. Germline assignment: CDR1 SGHRS and CDR2 YFSETQ. The CDR3 spells CASSFAQGGPLHF. CDR3 DNA sequence: TGCGCCAGCAGTTTTGCACAGGGGGGACCCCTCCACTTT.

This chain joins TRBV28 and TRBJ2-6, with D perhaps matching TRBD2 (5 bases). V lost 5 bases and J lost 1, with 15 bases in between. The CDR3 is 17 residues long. Per germline, CDR1 MDHEN and CDR2 SYDVKM. CDR3 sequence reads: CASSPGSLLSGANVLTF. The CDR3 DNA sequence: TGTGCCAGCAGTCCTGGGAGTTTACTATCTGGGGCCAACGTCCTGACTTTC.

The rearrangement links TRBV7-8 to TRBJ1-1, with D unclear. V lost 2 bases and J 2 bases, leaving 9 bases between the germline ends. Per the germline V gene, CDR1 is SGHVS and CDR2 is FQNEAQ. The CDR3 spans 14 residues. DNA of the CDR3: TGTGCCAGCAGCTTACGGGAGGGTAACACTGAAGCTTTCTTT. This translates into CASSLREGNTEAFF.

This chain joins TRBV10-1 and TRBJ1-2, with TRBD1 matching 7 bases. CDR1 and CDR2 (germline): WNHNN, SYGVQD (reference sequence). This CDR3 contains 14 residues. Losses at the gene ends were 8 bases for V and 2 bases for J; bases not matched to a gene: 8. CDR3 nucleotide sequence: TGCGCCAGCTCCCCCGGACAGGACAACTATGGCTACACCTTC. Its protein product is CASSPGQDNYGYTF.

The chain recombines TRBV30 with TRBJ2-2, with D maybe TRBD1 (6 bases). The CDR3 is made up of 13 amino acids. The germline gives CDR1 GTSNPN, CDR2 SVGIG (reference sequence). The germline V and J ends were trimmed by 2 bases and 7 bases, with 11 bases remaining between them. The CDR3 spells CAWSSTGNGELFF. CDR3 bases: TGTGCCTGGAGTAGTACAGGGAACGGGGAGCTGTTTTTT.

In its sample, this clone was seen a few times. The rearrangement uses TRBV11-3 and TRBJ2-5, with TRBD1 as a possible D gene (6 bases). This CDR3 spans 15 amino acids. Germline lookup yields CDR1 SGHNT and CDR2 YENEEA. With 4 bases removed from V and 3 bases from J, the gap between germline ends came to 15 bases. The CDR3 sequence is CASSSGTTGEETQYF. CDR3 in DNA: TGTGCCAGCAGCTCAGGGACAACAGGCGAAGAGACCCAGTACTTC.

Details on this clone: One end of the junction fails to match germline, which may point to a read error. The chain recombines TRBV9 with TRBJ2-7, with TRBD2 matching 7 bases. Germline CDR1 and CDR2: SGDLS and YYNGEE. The CDR3 sequence is 15 residues long. CDR3 nucleotides: TGTGCCAGCAGCGCCCGAGGGACTACCTCCTCCGAGCAGTACTTC. Protein product: CASSARGTTSSEQYF.

The chain is built from TRBV6-6 and TRBJ1-5; no definite D call. CDR1 MNHNY and CDR2 SVGAGI come from the germline V gene (reference sequence). CDR3 length: 13 residues. The V and J ends lost 2 bases and 4 bases respectively, with 6 bases between them. CDR3: CASSYDGNQPQHF. The CDR3 DNA is TGTGCCAGCAGTTACGACGGGAATCAGCCCCAGCATTTT.

V and J are TRBV2 and TRBJ1-5; 7 nucleotides agree with TRBD1. This CDR3 has 15 amino acids. V gave up 2 bases and J gave up 6 bases; unmatched junction bases: 7. CDR1 is SNHLY and CDR2 is FYNNEI in the germline V gene. In nucleotides, the CDR3 is TGTGCCAGCAGTGAAATATGGGACAGCGGTCAGCCCCAGCATTTT. Protein: CASSEIWDSGQPQHF. The entire variable domain, with the rest obtained from reference TRBV2 and TRBJ1-5, is as follows: EPEVTQTPSHQVTQMGQEVILRCVPISNHLYFYWYRQILGQKVEFLVSFYNNEISEKSEIFDDQFSVERPDGSNFTLKIRSTKLEDSAMYFCASSEIWDSGQPQHFGDGTRLSIL.

The rearrangement uses TRBV7-3 and TRBJ2-3, with 8 bases matching TRBD1. CDR3 length: 14 residues. V lost 6 bases to trimming and J lost 2 bases; unmatched junction nucleotides: 4. Germline CDR1 is SGHTA and CDR2 is FQGTGA. The CDR3 DNA sequence: TGTGCCAGCAGGCCAGGGGGCGTCACAGATACGCAGTATTTT. As protein: CASRPGGVTDTQYF. The complete variable domain, with remaining parts taken from reference TRBV7-3 and TRBJ2-3, reads GAGVSQTPSNKVTEKGKYVELRCDPISGHTALYWYRQSLGQGPEFLIYFQGTGAADDSGLPNDRFFAVRPEGSVSTLKIQRTERGDSAVYLCASRPGGVTDTQYFGPGTRLTVL.

The rearrangement links TRBV27 to TRBJ1-6, with TRBD1 identical over 8 bases. This CDR3 has 14 amino acids. Germline V lookup: CDR1 MNHEY, CDR2 SMNVEV (reference sequence). The V and J ends lost 5 bases and 7 bases, in that order; junction bases with no gene match: 4. This chain's CDR3 is CASSLDRGNSPLHF. The CDR3 DNA sequence: TGTGCCAGCAGTCTAGACAGGGGAAATTCACCCCTCCACTTT.